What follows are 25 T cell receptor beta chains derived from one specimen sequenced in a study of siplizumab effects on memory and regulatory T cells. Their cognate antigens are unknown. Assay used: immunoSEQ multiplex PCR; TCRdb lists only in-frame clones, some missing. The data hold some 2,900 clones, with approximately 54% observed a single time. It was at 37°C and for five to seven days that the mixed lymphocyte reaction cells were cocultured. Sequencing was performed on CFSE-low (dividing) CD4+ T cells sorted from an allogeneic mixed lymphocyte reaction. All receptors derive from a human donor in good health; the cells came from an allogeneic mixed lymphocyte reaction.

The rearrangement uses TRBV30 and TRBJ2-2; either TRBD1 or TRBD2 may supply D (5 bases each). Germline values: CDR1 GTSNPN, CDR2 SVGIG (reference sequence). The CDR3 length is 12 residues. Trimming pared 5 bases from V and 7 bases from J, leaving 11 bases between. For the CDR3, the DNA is TGTGCCTGGGGGACGACTGGCGGGGAGCTGTTTTTT. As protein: CAWGTTGGELFF.

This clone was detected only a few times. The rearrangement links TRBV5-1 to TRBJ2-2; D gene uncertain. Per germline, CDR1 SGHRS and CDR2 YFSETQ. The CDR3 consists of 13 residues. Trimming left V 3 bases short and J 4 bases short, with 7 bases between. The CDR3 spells CASSSSFTGELFF. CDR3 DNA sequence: TGCGCCAGCAGCTCCAGCTTCACCGGGGAGCTGTTTTTT.

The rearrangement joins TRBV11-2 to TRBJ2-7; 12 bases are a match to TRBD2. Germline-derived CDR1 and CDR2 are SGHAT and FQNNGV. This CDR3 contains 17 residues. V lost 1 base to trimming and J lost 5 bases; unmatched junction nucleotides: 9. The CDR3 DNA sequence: TGTGCCAGCAGCTTAGTACCACTAGCGGGAGGTAAAGACGAGCAGTACTTC. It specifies CASSLVPLAGGKDEQYF.

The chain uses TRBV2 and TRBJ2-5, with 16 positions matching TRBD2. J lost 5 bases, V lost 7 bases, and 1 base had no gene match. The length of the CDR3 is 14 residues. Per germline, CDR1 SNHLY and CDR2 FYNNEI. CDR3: CASTGLAGGETQYF. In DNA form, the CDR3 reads TGTGCCAGCACGGGACTAGCGGGGGGGGAGACCCAGTACTTC.

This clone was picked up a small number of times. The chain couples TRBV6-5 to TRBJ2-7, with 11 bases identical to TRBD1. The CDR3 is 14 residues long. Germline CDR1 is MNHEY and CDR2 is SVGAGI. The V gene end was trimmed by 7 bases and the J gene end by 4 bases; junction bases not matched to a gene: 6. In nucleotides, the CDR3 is TGTGCCAGCACGACTGGACAGGGGGCTTACGAGCAGTACTTC. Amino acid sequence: CASTTGQGAYEQYF.

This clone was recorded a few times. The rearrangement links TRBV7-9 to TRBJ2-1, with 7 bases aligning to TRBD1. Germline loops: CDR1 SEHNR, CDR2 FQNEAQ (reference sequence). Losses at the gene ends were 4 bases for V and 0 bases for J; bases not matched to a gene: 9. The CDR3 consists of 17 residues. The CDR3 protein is CASSSWLGQNSYNEQFF. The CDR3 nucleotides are TGTGCCAGCAGCTCTTGGTTGGGACAGAACTCCTACAATGAGCAGTTCTTC.

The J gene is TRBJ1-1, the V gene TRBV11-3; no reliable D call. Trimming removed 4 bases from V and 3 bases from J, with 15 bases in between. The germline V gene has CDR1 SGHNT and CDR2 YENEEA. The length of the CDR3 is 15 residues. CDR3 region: CASSSGTGRDTEAFF. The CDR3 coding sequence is TGTGCCAGCAGCTCAGGTACGGGGAGAGACACTGAAGCTTTCTTT.

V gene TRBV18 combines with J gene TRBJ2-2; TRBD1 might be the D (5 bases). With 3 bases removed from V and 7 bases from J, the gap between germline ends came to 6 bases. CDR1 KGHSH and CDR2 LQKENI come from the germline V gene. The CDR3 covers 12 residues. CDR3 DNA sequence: TGTGCCAGCTCACCTGACAGCGGGGAGCTGTTTTTT. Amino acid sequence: CASSPDSGELFF.

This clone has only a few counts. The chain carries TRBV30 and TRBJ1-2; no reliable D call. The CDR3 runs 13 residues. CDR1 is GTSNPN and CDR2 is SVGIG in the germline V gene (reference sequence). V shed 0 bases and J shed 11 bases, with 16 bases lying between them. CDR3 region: CAWSVRYRGSYTF. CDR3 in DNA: TGTGCCTGGAGTGTACGGTACAGAGGGTCTTACACCTTC.

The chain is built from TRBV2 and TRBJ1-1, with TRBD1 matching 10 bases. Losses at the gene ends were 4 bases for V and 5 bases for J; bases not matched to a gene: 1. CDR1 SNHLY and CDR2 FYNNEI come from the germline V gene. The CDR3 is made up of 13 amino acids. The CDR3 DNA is TGTGCCAGCAGTGGGGACAGGGGTACTGAAGCTTTCTTT. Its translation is CASSGDRGTEAFF.

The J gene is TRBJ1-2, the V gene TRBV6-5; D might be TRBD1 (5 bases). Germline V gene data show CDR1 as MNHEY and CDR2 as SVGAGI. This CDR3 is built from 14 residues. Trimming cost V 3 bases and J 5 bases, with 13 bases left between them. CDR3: CASSYRGSGYGYTF. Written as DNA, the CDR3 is TGTGCCAGCAGTTATAGGGGTTCCGGGTATGGCTACACCTTC.

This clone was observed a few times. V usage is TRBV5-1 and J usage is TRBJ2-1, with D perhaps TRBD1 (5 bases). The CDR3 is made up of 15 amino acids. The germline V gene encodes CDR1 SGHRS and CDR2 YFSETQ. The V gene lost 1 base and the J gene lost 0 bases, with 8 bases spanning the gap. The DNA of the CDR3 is TGCGCCAGCAGCTTGAGACAGAGCTCCTACAATGAGCAGTTCTTC. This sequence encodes CASSLRQSSYNEQFF.

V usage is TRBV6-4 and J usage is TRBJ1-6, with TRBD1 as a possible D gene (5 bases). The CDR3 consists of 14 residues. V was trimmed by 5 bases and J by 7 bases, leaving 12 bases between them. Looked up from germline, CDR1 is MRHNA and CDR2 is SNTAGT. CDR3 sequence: CASSIRVGNSPLHF. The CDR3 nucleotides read TGTGCCAGCAGTATCAGGGTTGGGAATTCACCCCTCCACTTT.

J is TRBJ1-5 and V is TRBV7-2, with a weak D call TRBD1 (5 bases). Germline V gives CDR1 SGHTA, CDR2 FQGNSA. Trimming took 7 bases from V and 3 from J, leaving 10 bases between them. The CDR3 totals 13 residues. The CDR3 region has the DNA TGTGCCAGCAACACAGGCCTCAATCAGCCCCAGCATTTT. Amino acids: CASNTGLNQPQHF.

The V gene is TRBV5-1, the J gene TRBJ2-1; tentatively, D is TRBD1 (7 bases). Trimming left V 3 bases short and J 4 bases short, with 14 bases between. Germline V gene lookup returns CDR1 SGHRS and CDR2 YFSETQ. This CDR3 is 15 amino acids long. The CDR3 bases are TGCGCCAGCAGCTCCAGGGGGGCGAGATACAATGAGCAGTTCTTC. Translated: CASSSRGARYNEQFF.

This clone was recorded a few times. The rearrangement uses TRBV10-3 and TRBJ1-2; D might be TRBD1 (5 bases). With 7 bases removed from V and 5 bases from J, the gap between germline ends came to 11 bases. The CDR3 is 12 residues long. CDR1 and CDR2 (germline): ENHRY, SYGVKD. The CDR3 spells CAITSGGYGYTF. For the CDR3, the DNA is TGTGCCATCACCTCGGGGGGTTATGGCTACACCTTC.

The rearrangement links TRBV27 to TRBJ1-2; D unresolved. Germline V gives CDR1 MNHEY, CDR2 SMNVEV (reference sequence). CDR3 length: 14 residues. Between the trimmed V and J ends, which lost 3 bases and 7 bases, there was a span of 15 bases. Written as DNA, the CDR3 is TGTGCCAGCAGTTTGGGGAGGCAAGTTCGTGGCTACACCTTC. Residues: CASSLGRQVRGYTF.

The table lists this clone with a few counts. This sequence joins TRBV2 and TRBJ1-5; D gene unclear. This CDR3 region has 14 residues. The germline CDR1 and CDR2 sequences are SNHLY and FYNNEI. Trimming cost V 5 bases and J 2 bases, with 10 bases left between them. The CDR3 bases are TGTGCCAGCAGTTACGGGGAGGGCAATCAGCCCCAGCATTTT. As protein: CASSYGEGNQPQHF.

In DNA, the CDR3 is TGCGCCAGCAGCTTGGTATGGGCGGGGGGGCCCGAAGATACGCAGTATTTT. It is translated as CASSLVWAGGPEDTQYF. V gene TRBV5-1 combines with J gene TRBJ2-3, with 9 bases fitting TRBD2. CDR1 is SGHRS, CDR2 YFSETQ, per germline. CDR3 length equals 17 residues. With V trimmed by 0 bases and J by 5 bases, 10 bases remained unmatched.

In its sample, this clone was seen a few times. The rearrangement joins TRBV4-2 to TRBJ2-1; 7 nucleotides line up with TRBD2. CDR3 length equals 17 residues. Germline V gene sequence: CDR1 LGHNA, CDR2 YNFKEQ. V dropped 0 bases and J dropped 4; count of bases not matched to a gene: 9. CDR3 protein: CASSQEAWGGDYNEQFF. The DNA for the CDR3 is TGTGCCAGCAGCCAAGAGGCGTGGGGGGGAGATTACAATGAGCAGTTCTTC.

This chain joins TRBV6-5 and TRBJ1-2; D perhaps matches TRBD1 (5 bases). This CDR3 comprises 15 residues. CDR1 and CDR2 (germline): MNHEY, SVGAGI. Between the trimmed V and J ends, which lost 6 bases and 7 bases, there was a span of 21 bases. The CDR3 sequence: CASRRTTVLGSGYTF. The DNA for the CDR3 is TGTGCCAGCAGACGAACGACAGTTTTGGGGTCTGGCTACACCTTC.

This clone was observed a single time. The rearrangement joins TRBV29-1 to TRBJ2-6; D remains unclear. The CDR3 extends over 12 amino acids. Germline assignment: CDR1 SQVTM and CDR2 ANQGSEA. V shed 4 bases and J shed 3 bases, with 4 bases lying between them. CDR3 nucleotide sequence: TGCAGCGTTGTCTATGGGGCCAACGTCCTGACTTTC. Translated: CSVVYGANVLTF.

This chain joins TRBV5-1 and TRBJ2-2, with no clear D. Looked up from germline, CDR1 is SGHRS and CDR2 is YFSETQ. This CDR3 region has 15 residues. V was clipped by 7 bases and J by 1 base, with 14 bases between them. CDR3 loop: CASALGQVNTGELFF. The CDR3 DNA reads TGCGCCAGCGCCCTCGGGCAGGTGAACACCGGGGAGCTGTTTTTT.

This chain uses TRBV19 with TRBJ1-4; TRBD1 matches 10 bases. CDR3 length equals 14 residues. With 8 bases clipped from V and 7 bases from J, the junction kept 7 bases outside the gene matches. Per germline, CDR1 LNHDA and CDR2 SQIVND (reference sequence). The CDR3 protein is CASFRGQGSEKLFF. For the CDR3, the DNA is TGTGCCAGTTTTCGGGGACAGGGGTCTGAAAAACTGTTTTTT.

The chain's CDR3 is CASSLGFIETQYF. The CDR3 DNA reads TGTGCCAGCAGCTTAGGGTTTATAGAGACCCAGTACTTC. The rearrangement uses TRBV11-3 and TRBJ2-5; D ambiguous. The CDR3 totals 13 residues. The V gene's germline CDR1 is SGHNT and CDR2 YENEEA. With 1 base removed from V and 4 bases from J, the gap between germline ends came to 7 bases.